This T cell receptor beta chain was documented in a study of T cell responses to AZD1222 COVID-19 vaccine. Using immunoSEQ multiplex PCR, the repertoire was profiled, and TCRdb retains in-frame clones only, with some absent. The sample gives under 60,000 clones, approximately 79% of which show up once; around 9.6% is in the top ten. This clone appeared once. J gave up 4 bases and V 4 bases, and 4 bases lay outside the gene matches. Germline V gene lookup returns CDR1 SGHDT and CDR2 YYEEEE. The CDR3 consists of 13 residues. The sample consisted of peripheral blood, taken on day 0 of AZD1222 vaccination. The chain employs TRBV5-6 and TRBJ1-2; 7 bases line up with TRBD1. The clonotype comes from an adult in good health. This chain's CDR3 is CASSETGIYGYTF. In DNA, the CDR3 is TGTGCCAGCAGCGAGACAGGGATCTATGGCTACACCTTC. Variable domain in full (rest from reference TRBV5-6 and TRBJ1-2): DAGVTQSPTHLIKTRGQQVTLRCSPKSGHDTVSWYQQALGQGPQFIFQYYEEEERQRGNFPDRFSGHQFPNYSSELNVNALLLGDSALYLCASSETGIYGYTFGSGTRLTVV.